This paragraph reports one T cell receptor beta chain. Per the study methods: From reference gene primer amplification, estimates of nucleated cell counts were derived. Sequencing used immunoSEQ multiplex PCR; TCRdb keeps in-frame clones, though not all of them. V and J calls and clone size are as listed in that table; D and trimming were resolved from the DNA. The table lists 350,000 or so clones, about 87% of them singletons. The Seattle site enrolled patients during active infection and followed them longitudinally. These data originate in a study of blood T cell repertoires in COVID-19. On the study more broadly: The samples span acute and convalescent COVID-19 from the United States, Italy and Spain. T cells, B-cell-depleted T cells, or PBMCs supplied cDNA or gDNA.

Looked up from germline, CDR1 is SQVTM and CDR2 is ANQGSEA. The length of the CDR3 is 15 residues. V gave up 4 bases and J gave up 4 bases; unmatched junction bases: 5. The chain carries TRBV29-1 and TRBJ2-1; 12 bases align to TRBD2. The sequenced sample was peripheral blood. The receptor was derived from a woman aged 25 to 39 with COVID-19, enrolled during active disease. CDR3 sequence (DNA): TGCAGCGTTGGTCCTAGCGGGGGGGCGTACAATGAGCAGTTCTTC. Translation gives CSVGPSGGAYNEQFF.